The 9 T cell receptor beta chains given below trace back to one sample, sequenced in a study of CD8+ T cells in alopecia areata. Treatment meaning: oral pan-JAK inhibitor, 5-10 mg twice daily. cDNA reverse transcribed from extracted RNA served as the sequencing template. Assay: immunoSEQ multiplex PCR; the TCRdb copy retains only in-frame clones and omits some. The table includes roughly 64,000 clones, approximately 44% detected once. The sample consisted of CD8+ T cells sorted from blood, taken at approximately week 37, from a patient treated with tofacitinib. Receptors were obtained from a human donor with alopecia areata.

This chain links TRBV9 with TRBJ2-5; no clear D gene. V lost 1 base and J 3 bases, leaving 16 bases between the germline ends. This CDR3 is built from 16 residues. Germline loops: CDR1 SGDLS, CDR2 YYNGEE. The CDR3 nucleotides are TGTGCCAGCAGCGTAATAGGGATAGGTAGAGAAGAGACCCAGTACTTC. It translates to CASSVIGIGREETQYF.

This clone has a handful of counts. The CDR3 loop is CASTVEIHGYTF. CDR3 DNA sequence: TGTGCCAGCACGGTCGAGATCCATGGCTACACCTTC. The V call is TRBV6-1, the J call TRBJ1-2; D remains unclear. CDR1 and CDR2 (germline): MNHNS, SASEGT. V dropped 7 bases and J dropped 6 bases, with 12 bases sitting between them. The CDR3 contains 12 residues.

The chain uses TRBV9 and TRBJ2-7; TRBD1 matches at 9 bases. This CDR3 region has 14 residues. Germline V gives CDR1 SGDLS, CDR2 YYNGEE. Unmatched junction bases numbered 9, after V lost 7 bases and J lost 4 bases. The CDR3 DNA is TGTGCCAGCGGTCCCGGGACAGGGATGTACGAGCAGTACTTC. Protein product: CASGPGTGMYEQYF.

This clone has just a few counts. The V call is TRBV29-1, the J call TRBJ2-3; TRBD1 matches at 7 bases. Germline V gene sequence: CDR1 SQVTM, CDR2 ANQGSEA. The CDR3 is made up of 12 amino acids. CDR3 nucleotides: TGCAGTGTACAGGGGTTTTTGGATACGCAGTATTTT. Translating gives CSVQGFLDTQYF.

V gene TRBV25-1 combines with J gene TRBJ1-1; possible D gene TRBD1, 5 bases. Germline CDR1 reads MGHDK; CDR2 reads SYGVNS. The V and J ends lost 3 bases and 5 bases respectively, with 7 bases between them. The CDR3 length is 12 residues. CDR3 region: CASSEGETEAFF. CDR3 sequence (DNA): TGTGCCAGCAGTGAGGGGGAAACTGAAGCTTTCTTT.

This clone appeared a few times. The chain employs TRBV29-1 and TRBJ2-7; 8 bases fit TRBD1. CDR1 is SQVTM and CDR2 is ANQGSEA in the germline V gene. The CDR3 length is 13 residues. V lost 4 bases, J lost 2 bases, and 4 bases stayed unmatched. The CDR3 region has the DNA TGCAGCGTTGGGACAGGGAAGACCTACGAGCAGTACTTC. Protein product: CSVGTGKTYEQYF.

This clone showed up just a few times. The chain couples TRBV29-1 to TRBJ2-1, with D tentatively TRBD1 (6 bases). Trimming shortened V by 0 bases and J by 8 bases, and 11 bases separated the two germline ends. Germline CDR1 and CDR2: SQVTM and ANQGSEA. This CDR3 is built from 13 residues. The CDR3 spells CSVEDGTRDEQFF. CDR3 DNA sequence: TGCAGCGTTGAAGACGGGACAAGGGATGAGCAGTTCTTC.

The chain employs TRBV2 and TRBJ2-1, with TRBD1 as a possible D gene (6 bases). CDR3 length: 14 amino acids. Germline CDR1 SNHLY, CDR2 FYNNEI. Trimming removed 4 bases from V and 10 bases from J, with 17 bases in between. CDR3 residues: CASSGQTGIGEQFF. The CDR3 DNA sequence: TGTGCCAGCAGTGGGCAAACAGGGATAGGAGAGCAGTTCTTC.

CDR3: CASRSRDRDSGNTIYF. The CDR3 DNA follows: TGTGCCAGCAGGTCCAGGGACCGAGACTCTGGAAACACCATATATTTT. The chain uses TRBV2 and TRBJ1-3; the D gene is possibly TRBD1 (5 bases). The CDR3 is made up of 16 amino acids. Per germline, CDR1 SNHLY and CDR2 FYNNEI. V lost 6 bases and J lost 0, with 15 bases in between.